This TCR beta chain was profiled in a study of T-cell reconstitution after alpha-beta-depleted transplantation in children. Study-wide results and caveats: Reportedly, alpha-beta T cells present about two months post-transplant originated from several hundred expanded clones of graft origin. At day 60, the high TCRbeta diversity found in some patients originated from recipient T cells and thymic progenitors that had survived.

V dropped 5 bases and J dropped 8; count of bases not matched to a gene: 7. Germline values: CDR1 LGHNA, CDR2 YSLEER. The CDR3 extends over 14 amino acids. Only a few counts were recorded for this clonotype. Its cognate antigen is unknown. Using unique molecular identifiers, the investigators prepared the TCRbeta library. Each CDR3 protein is one row after TCRdb ran MiXCR on the PCR reads. The sample holds over 150,000 distinct CDR3 sequences, about 6.6% seen once. Sequenced here: PBMCs, sampled before TCRalphabeta/CD19-depleted stem cell transplant. The TCR originated in a boy aged 2 to 10 with acute lymphoblastic leukemia, due to receive a stem cell transplant. The chain recombines TRBV4-3 with TRBJ1-4; 8 bases map to TRBD1. The CDR3: CASSSRQGREKLFF. CDR3 DNA sequence: TGCGCCAGCAGCTCGCGACAGGGGAGGGAAAAACTGTTTTTT.